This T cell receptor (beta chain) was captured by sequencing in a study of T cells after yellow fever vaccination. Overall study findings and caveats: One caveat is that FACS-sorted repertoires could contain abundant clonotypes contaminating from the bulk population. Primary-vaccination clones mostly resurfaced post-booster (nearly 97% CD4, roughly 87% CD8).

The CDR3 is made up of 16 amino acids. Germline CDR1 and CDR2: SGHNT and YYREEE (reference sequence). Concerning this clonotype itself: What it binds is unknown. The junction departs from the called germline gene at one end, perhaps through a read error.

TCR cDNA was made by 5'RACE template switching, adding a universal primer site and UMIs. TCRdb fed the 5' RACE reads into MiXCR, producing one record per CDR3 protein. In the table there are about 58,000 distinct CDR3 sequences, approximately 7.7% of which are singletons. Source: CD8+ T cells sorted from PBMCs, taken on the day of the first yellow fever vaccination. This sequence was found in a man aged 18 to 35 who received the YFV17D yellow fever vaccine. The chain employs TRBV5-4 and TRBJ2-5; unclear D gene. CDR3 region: CASSLGHTSSQGTQYF. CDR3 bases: TGTGCCAGCAGCTTGGGACACACCAGTTCTCAAGGGACCCAGTACTTC.